A single sample gave rise to the 21 T cell receptor beta chains below, sequenced in a study of T-cell reconstitution after alpha-beta-depleted transplantation in children. TCRbeta library construction was performed incorporating unique molecular identifiers. In TCRdb, the PCR reads were re-called with MiXCR into one record per CDR3 protein. The sample holds about 170,000 distinct CDR3 sequences, 11% seen once. The sequencing used PBMCs, collected before TCRalphabeta/CD19-depleted stem cell transplant. The receptor source for this set is a boy aged 2 to 10 with acute myeloid leukemia, due to receive a stem cell transplant.

This clonotype was recorded many times. The genes are TRBV7-3 and TRBJ2-3; maybe TRBD1 (6 bases). The CDR3 loop spans 15 amino acids. Trimming removed 5 bases from V and 0 bases from J, with 12 bases in between. Germline CDR1 reads SGHTA; CDR2 reads FQGTGA. CDR3 sequence (DNA): TGTGCCAGCAGCAATACAGGGTCTAGCACAGATACGCAGTATTTT. It codes for CASSNTGSSTDTQYF.

In its sample, this clonotype was seen many times. The CDR3 spells CASSPSLRGMVLFEQYF. As DNA, the CDR3 is TGCGCCAGCAGCCCAAGTTTACGGGGGATGGTTCTCTTCGAGCAGTACTTC. The chain recombines TRBV4-1 with TRBJ2-7, with D possibly TRBD2 on 6 matching bases. Germline CDR1 is MGHRA and CDR2 is YSYEKL. This CDR3 contains 17 residues. Trimming took 4 bases from V and 6 from J, leaving 25 bases between them.

This clonotype was recorded many times. The chain employs TRBV20-1 and TRBJ2-7, with D uncertain. V shed 6 bases and J shed 2 bases, with 23 bases lying between them. The CDR3 spans 16 residues. Germline loops: CDR1 DFQATT, CDR2 SNEGSKA (reference sequence). CDR3 sequence reads: CSAIPVGGWRPYEQYF. In nucleotides, the CDR3 is TGCAGTGCCATCCCAGTAGGTGGCTGGCGTCCCTACGAGCAGTACTTC.

This clonotype was seen at least ten times. This chain connects TRBV19 to TRBJ1-2; 7 nucleotides line up with TRBD1. The CDR3 is 15 amino acids. CDR1 is LNHDA, CDR2 SQIVND, per germline (reference sequence). V shed 5 bases, J shed 7 bases, and the junction held 13 bases outside the gene matches. CDR3 sequence: CASSAPEDRVSGYTF. For the CDR3, the DNA is TGTGCCAGTAGTGCTCCCGAAGACAGGGTTTCTGGCTACACCTTC.

This clonotype has ten or more counts. The genes are TRBV5-1 and TRBJ2-5, with TRBD2 matching over 15 bases. CDR1 SGHRS and CDR2 YFSETQ come from the germline V gene. The CDR3 length is 16 residues. Unmatched junction bases numbered 6, after V lost 2 bases and J lost 7 bases. In nucleotides, the CDR3 is TGCGCCAGCAGCTTAAATCCGGGACTAGCGGGGGGGACCCAGTACTTC. Protein product: CASSLNPGLAGGTQYF. The variable domain in full, with the rest retrieved from reference TRBV5-1 and TRBJ2-5, is KAGVTQTPRYLIKTRGQQVTLSCSPISGHRSVSWYQQTPGQGLQFLFEYFSETQRNKGNFPGRFSGRQFSNSRSEMNVSTLELGDSALYLCASSLNPGLAGGTQYFGPGTRLLVL.

This clonotype was recorded at least ten times. The genes are TRBV29-1 and TRBJ2-3, with TRBD2 identical over 9 bases. Trimming at V came to 5 bases and at J to 3 bases, leaving 6 bases not matched to a gene. This CDR3 comprises 14 residues. The germline CDR1 and CDR2 sequences are SQVTM and ANQGSEA. CDR3 region: CSVKTLAGTDTQYF. In DNA, the CDR3 is TGCAGCGTTAAAACCCTAGCGGGAACAGATACGCAGTATTTT.

This clonotype appeared many times. The genes are TRBV6-5 and TRBJ2-2, with TRBD1 identical over 12 bases. This CDR3 spans 19 amino acids. Looked up from germline, CDR1 is MNHEY and CDR2 is SVGAGI. V was pared by 2 bases and J by 6 bases, with 13 bases of the junction left unmatched. CDR3 protein: CASSYVPGQGAVDAGELFF. In DNA, the CDR3 is TGTGCCAGCAGTTACGTACCGGGACAGGGGGCTGTAGACGCCGGGGAGCTGTTTTTT.

This clonotype has at least ten counts. The rearrangement joins TRBV28 to TRBJ1-1; D gene ambiguous. Trimming cost V 2 bases and J 9 bases, with 10 bases left between them. Germline-derived CDR1 and CDR2 are MDHEN and SYDVKM. This CDR3 is 12 amino acids long. The CDR3 region has the DNA TGTGCCAGCAGTTTACAGGCCTTACAAGCTTTCTTT. Protein: CASSLQALQAFF.

Many counts were recorded for this clonotype. The genes are TRBV28 and TRBJ2-1; unclear D gene. Germline V gene lookup returns CDR1 MDHEN and CDR2 SYDVKM. V dropped 6 bases and J dropped 4 bases, with 4 bases sitting between them. The CDR3 covers 11 residues. The CDR3 sequence is CASRLYNEQFF. The CDR3 nucleotides are TGTGCCAGCAGACTTTACAATGAGCAGTTCTTC.

This clonotype occurred many times. Germline is not matched at one junction end, which may reflect a read error. The J gene is TRBJ2-5, the V gene TRBV7-3; 9 positions match TRBD1. The CDR3 totals 12 residues. Germline loops: CDR1 SGHTA, CDR2 FQGTGA. CDR3 in amino acids: CASSWTGERPSF. The CDR3 coding sequence is TGTGCCAGCAGCTGGACAGGGGAGAGACCCAGTTTC.

This clonotype has ten or more counts. V is TRBV12-3 or TRBV12-4 and J is TRBJ2-6; unclear D gene. The CDR3 has 17 residues. V lost 3 bases and J lost 4, with 16 bases in between. CDR3 nucleotide sequence: TGTGCCAGCAGTTTTCCCCCGGGTTATTGGGGGGCCAACGTCCTGACTTTC. It specifies CASSFPPGYWGANVLTF.

This clonotype showed up just a few times. The chain couples TRBV12-3 or TRBV12-4 to TRBJ2-3; possibly TRBD2 for D (5 bases). The CDR3 is 17 residues long. V was clipped by 6 bases and J by 5 bases, with 24 bases between them. The CDR3 DNA follows: TGTGCCAGCAGCACTGGCCCTGTTGGGAGTACGGAAGATACGCAGTATTTT. It specifies CASSTGPVGSTEDTQYF.

This clonotype was counted many times. This chain uses TRBV7-3 with TRBJ2-2, with 8 bases that match TRBD2. V shed 4 bases, J shed 6 bases, and the junction held 7 bases outside the gene matches. Germline V lookup: CDR1 SGHTA, CDR2 FQGTGA. The CDR3 covers 15 residues. CDR3 bases: TGTGCCAGCAGCTCGCTAGCGGGCGGACCCGGGGAGCTGTTTTTT. This translates into CASSSLAGGPGELFF.

This clonotype was recorded at least ten times. The chain carries TRBV20-1 and TRBJ2-1; tentatively, D is TRBD2 (6 bases). The germline V gene encodes CDR1 DFQATT and CDR2 SNEGSKA (reference sequence). Trimming removed 0 bases from V and 5 bases from J, with 14 bases in between. CDR3 length equals 15 residues. The DNA of the CDR3 is TGCAGTGCTAGAGATAGGGCTAGCGCAGACAATGAGCAGTTCTTC. Protein: CSARDRASADNEQFF.

This rearrangement joins TRBV7-3 to TRBJ2-3; D might be TRBD2 (6 bases). V shed 3 bases and J shed 2 bases, with 9 bases lying between them. The germline V gene has CDR1 SGHTA and CDR2 FQGTGA. The CDR3 contains 14 residues. Written as DNA, the CDR3 is TGTGCCAGCAGCTTCGGCGGGAACACAGATACGCAGTATTTT. Protein sequence: CASSFGGNTDTQYF.

This clonotype occurred many times. V usage is TRBV6-1 and J usage is TRBJ1-1; 12 bases agree with TRBD1. Germline trimming cut 3 bases from V and 8 bases from J; bases unmatched to any gene: 4. The germline V gene encodes CDR1 MNHNS and CDR2 SASEGT. The CDR3 spans 14 residues. CDR3 in amino acids: CASSDRDRGREAFF. DNA of the CDR3: TGTGCCAGCAGTGACCGGGACAGGGGGCGAGAAGCTTTCTTT.

In regard to this clonotype: This may come from a read error, since a much larger clone is one base off. The rearrangement links TRBV7-2 to TRBJ1-2; D is ambiguous. The V gene's germline CDR1 is SGHTA and CDR2 FQGNSA. This CDR3 contains 14 residues. This chain's CDR3 is CASSRSSASYGDTF. The CDR3 DNA reads TGTGCCAGCAGCCGAAGCTCTGCGTCCTATGGCGACACCTTC.

This clonotype was counted many times. J is TRBJ2-5 and V is TRBV15; D gene ambiguous. Germline V gene lookup returns CDR1 LNHNV and CDR2 YYDKDF (reference sequence). The V end lost 5 bases, the J end lost 4 bases, and 14 bases lay between the germline ends. The CDR3 has 14 residues. The CDR3 DNA follows: TGTGCCACCAGCGCCCGGCTAGGTCTAGAGACCCAGTACTTC. Its translation: CATSARLGLETQYF.

In this sample, this clonotype turned up a few times. The chain couples TRBV6-1 to TRBJ2-5; a possible D gene is TRBD1 (5 bases). The V end was cut by 0 bases, the J end by 5 bases, with 16 bases between. This CDR3 contains 16 residues. CDR1 and CDR2 from the germline V gene are MNHNS and SASEGT. The CDR3 sequence: CASSEAGPTGPETQYF. The DNA for the CDR3 is TGTGCCAGCAGTGAAGCGGGCCCAACAGGCCCGGAGACCCAGTACTTC.

In this sample, this clonotype turned up many times. The V call is TRBV20-1, the J call TRBJ2-2, with 9 nucleotides matching TRBD2. Germline CDR1 DFQATT, CDR2 SNEGSKA (reference sequence). CDR3 length equals 16 residues. V lost 0 bases and J lost 4; bases outside the gene matches: 6. CDR3 loop: CSARDFLAGSTGELFF. Written as DNA, the CDR3 is TGCAGTGCTAGAGATTTTCTAGCGGGAAGCACCGGGGAGCTGTTTTTT.

This clonotype was observed many times. The rearrangement links TRBV7-6 to TRBJ2-2, with D possibly matching TRBD1 (6 bases). V was shortened by 7 bases and J by 5 bases, with 17 bases between the two germline ends. The CDR3 totals 15 residues. CDR1 is SGHVS and CDR2 is FNYEAQ in the germline V gene. CDR3 loop: CASTHRVMETGELFF. CDR3 in DNA: TGTGCCAGCACCCACAGGGTGATGGAGACCGGGGAGCTGTTTTTT.